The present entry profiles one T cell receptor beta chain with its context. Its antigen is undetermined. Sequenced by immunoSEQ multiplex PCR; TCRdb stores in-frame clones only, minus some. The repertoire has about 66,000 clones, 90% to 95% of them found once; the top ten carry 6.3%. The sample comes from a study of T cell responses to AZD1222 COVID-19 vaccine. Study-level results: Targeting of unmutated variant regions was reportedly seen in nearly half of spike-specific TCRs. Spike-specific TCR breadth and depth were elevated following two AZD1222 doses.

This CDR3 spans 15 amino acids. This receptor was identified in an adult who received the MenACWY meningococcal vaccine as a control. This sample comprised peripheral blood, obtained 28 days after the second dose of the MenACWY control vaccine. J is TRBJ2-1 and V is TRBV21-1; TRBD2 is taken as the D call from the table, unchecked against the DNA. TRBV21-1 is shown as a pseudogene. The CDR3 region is CASLPGTSCYNEQFF. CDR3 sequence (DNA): TGTGCCAGCCTCCCCGGGACTAGCTGTTACAATGAGCAGTTCTTC.